The text below deals with one T cell receptor (beta chain). It was the approximately 120-subject validation cohort, separate from the roughly 700-subject first cohort, to which the donors belonged. The method was immunoSEQ multiplex PCR; TCRdb's version includes in-frame clones alone and lacks a portion of them. The sample shows about 200,000 clones, roughly 80% of them seen only once. The data belong to a study of cytomegalovirus exposure and HLA in healthy donors. CDR1 is LNHDA, CDR2 SQIVND, per germline (reference sequence). The CDR3 length is 13 residues. The junction had 2 bases not matched to a gene; V was cut back by 0 bases and J by 8 bases.

Input material: PBMCs. This clonotype was sampled from a woman under 30 in good health and CMV-seronegative. The rearrangement uses TRBV19 and TRBJ1-1; 8 positions match TRBD1. CDR3 loop: CASSIEGQVEAFF. As DNA, the CDR3 is TGTGCCAGTAGTATAGAGGGACAGGTGGAAGCTTTCTTT.